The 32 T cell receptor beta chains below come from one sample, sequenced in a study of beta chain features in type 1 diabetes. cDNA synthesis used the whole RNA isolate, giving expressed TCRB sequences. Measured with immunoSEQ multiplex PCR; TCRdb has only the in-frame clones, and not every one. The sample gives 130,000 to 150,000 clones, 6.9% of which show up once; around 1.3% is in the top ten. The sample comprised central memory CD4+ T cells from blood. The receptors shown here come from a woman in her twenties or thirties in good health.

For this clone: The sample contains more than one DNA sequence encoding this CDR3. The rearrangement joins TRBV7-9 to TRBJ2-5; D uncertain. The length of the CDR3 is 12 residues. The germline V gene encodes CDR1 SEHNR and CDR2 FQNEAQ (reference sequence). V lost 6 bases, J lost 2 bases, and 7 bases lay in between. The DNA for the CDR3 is TGTGCCAGCAGTCCATCACAAGAGACCCAGTACTTC. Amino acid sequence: CASSPSQETQYF.

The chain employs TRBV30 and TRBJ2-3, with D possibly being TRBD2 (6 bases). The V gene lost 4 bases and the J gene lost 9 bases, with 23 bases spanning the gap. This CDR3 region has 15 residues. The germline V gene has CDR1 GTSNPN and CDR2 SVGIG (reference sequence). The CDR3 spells CAWKGLASSVGTQYF. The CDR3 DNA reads TGTGCCTGGAAAGGCCTAGCGTCCTCGGTCGGGACGCAGTATTTT.

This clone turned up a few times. Written as DNA, the CDR3 is TGTGCCAGCAGTCAACTAGCGGGCCCTCGCTCTGAGCAGTTCTTC. It codes for CASSQLAGPRSEQFF. The V gene is TRBV6-5, the J gene TRBJ2-1; TRBD2 agrees at 9 bases. The V segment lost 5 bases and the J segment 9 bases; nucleotides outside the gene matches: 11. Per germline, CDR1 MNHEY and CDR2 SVGAGI. The CDR3 extends over 15 amino acids.

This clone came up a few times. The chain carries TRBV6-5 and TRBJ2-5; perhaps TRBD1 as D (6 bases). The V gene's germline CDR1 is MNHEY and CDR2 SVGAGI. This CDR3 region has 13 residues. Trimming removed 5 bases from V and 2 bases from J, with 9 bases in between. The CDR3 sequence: CASSTGLQETQYF. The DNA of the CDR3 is TGTGCCAGCAGTACAGGGCTTCAAGAGACCCAGTACTTC.

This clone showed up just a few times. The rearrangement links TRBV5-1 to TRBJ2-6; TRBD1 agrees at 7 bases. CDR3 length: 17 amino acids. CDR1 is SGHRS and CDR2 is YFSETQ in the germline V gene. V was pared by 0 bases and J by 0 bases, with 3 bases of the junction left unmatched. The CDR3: CASSLAGQASGANVLTF. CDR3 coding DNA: TGCGCCAGCAGCTTGGCCGGACAGGCCTCTGGGGCCAACGTCCTGACTTTC.

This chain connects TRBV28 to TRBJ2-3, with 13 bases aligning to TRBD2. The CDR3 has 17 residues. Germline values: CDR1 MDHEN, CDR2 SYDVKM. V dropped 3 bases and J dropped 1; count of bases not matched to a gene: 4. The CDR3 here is CASSLAGLAGGTDTQYF. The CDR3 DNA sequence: TGTGCCAGCAGTTTGGCTGGACTAGCGGGAGGCACAGATACGCAGTATTTT.

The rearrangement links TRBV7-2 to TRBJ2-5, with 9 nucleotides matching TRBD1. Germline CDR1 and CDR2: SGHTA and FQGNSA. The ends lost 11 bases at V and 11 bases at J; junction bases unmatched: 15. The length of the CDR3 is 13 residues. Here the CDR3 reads CASNRDRDREQYF. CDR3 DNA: TGTGCCTCAAACAGGGACAGGGATAGAGAGCAGTACTTC.

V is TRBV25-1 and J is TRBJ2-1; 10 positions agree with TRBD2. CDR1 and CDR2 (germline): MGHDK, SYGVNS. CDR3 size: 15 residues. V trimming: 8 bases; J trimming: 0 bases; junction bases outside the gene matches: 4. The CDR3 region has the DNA TGTGCCAGCGGGACTAGCGCTAGCTCCTACAATGAGCAGTTCTTC. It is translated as CASGTSASSYNEQFF.

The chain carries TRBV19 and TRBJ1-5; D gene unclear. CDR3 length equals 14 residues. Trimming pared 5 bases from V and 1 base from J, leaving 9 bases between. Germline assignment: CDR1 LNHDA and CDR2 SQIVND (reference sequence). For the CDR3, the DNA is TGTGCCAGTAGTCCAGGTACCAGCAATCAGCCCCAGCATTTT. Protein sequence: CASSPGTSNQPQHF. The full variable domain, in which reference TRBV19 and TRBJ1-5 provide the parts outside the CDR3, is DGGITQSPKYLFRKEGQNVTLSCEQNLNHDAMYWYRQDPGQGLRLIYYSQIVNDFQKGDIAEGYSVSREKKESFPLTVTSAQKNPTAFYLCASSPGTSNQPQHFGDGTRLSIL.

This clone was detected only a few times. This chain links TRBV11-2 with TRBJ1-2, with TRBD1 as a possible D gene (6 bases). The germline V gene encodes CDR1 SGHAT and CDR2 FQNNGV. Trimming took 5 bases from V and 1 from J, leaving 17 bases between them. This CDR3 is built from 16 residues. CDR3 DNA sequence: TGTGCCAGCAGCCCCCGGACAGTTGGGATTAACTATGGCTACACCTTC. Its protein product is CASSPRTVGINYGYTF.

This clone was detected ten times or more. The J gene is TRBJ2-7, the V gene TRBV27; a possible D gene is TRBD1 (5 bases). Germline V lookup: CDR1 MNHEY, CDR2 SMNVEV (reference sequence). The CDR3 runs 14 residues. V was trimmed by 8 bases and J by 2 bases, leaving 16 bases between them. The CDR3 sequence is CASRSAGPAYEQYF. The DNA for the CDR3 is TGTGCCAGCCGGTCCGCAGGGCCCGCCTACGAGCAGTACTTC.

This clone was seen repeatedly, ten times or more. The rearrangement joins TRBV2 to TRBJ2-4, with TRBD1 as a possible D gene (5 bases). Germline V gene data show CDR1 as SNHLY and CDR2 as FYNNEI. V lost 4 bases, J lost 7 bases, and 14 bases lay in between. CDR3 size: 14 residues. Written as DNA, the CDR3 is TGTGCCAGCAGTGCTACAAAGGGGCGGAACATTCAGTACTTC. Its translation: CASSATKGRNIQYF.

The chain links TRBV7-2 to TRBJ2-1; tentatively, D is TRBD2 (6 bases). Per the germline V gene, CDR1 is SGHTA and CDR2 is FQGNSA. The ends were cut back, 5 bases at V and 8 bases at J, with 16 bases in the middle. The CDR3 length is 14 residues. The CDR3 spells CASSAGLVFDEQFF. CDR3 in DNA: TGTGCCAGCAGCGCGGGACTCGTATTCGATGAGCAGTTCTTC.

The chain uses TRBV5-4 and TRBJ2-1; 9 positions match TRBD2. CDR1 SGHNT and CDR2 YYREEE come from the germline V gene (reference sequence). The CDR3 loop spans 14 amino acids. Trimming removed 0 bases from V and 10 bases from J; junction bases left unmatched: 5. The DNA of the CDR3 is TGTGCCAGCAGCTTGGAACCTAGCGGGACAGAGCAGTTCTTC. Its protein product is CASSLEPSGTEQFF.

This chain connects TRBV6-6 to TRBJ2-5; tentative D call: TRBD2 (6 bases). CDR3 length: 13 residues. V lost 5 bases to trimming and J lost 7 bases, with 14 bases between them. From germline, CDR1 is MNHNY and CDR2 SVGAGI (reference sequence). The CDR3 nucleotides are TGTGCCAGCAGTGCGGGGTTTCTAGGGACCCAGTACTTC. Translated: CASSAGFLGTQYF.

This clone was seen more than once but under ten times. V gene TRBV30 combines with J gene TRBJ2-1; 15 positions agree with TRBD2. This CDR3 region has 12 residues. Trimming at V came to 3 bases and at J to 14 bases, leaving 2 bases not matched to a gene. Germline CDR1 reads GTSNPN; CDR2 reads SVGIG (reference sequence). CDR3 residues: CAWRGLAGGEFF. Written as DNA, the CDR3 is TGTGCCTGGAGGGGACTAGCGGGAGGTGAGTTCTTC. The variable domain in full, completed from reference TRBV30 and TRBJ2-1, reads SQTIHQWPATLVQPVGSPLSLECTVEGTSNPNLYWYRQAAGRGLQLLFYSVGIGQISSEVPQNLSASRPQDRQFILSSKKLLLSDSGFYLCAWRGLAGGEFFGPGTRLTVL.

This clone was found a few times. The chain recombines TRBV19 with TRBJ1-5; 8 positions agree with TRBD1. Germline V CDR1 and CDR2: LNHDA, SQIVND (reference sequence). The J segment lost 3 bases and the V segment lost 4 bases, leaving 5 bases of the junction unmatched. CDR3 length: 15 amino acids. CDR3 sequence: CASSTRTGINQPQHF. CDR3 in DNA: TGTGCCAGTAGTACGAGGACAGGGATCAATCAGCCCCAGCATTTT.

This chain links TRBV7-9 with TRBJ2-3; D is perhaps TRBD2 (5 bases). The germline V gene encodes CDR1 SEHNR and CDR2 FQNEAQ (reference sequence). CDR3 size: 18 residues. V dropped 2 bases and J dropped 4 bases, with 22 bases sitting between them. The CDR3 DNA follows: TGTGCCAGCAGCTTATTGAGCGGCTCTGGTGAGAGGGCAGATACGCAGTATTTT. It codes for CASSLLSGSGERADTQYF. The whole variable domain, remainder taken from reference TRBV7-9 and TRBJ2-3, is DTGVSQNPRHKITKRGQNVTFRCDPISEHNRLYWYRQTLGQGPEFLTYFQNEAQLEKSRLLSDRFSAERPKGSFSTLEIQRTEQGDSAMYLCASSLLSGSGERADTQYFGPGTRLTVL.

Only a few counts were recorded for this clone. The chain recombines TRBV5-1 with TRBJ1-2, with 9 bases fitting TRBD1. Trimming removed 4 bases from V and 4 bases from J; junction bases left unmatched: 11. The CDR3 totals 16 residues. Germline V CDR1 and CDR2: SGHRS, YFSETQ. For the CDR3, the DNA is TGCGCCAGCAGCACCTCGGGACAGGGAGGTGGCTATGGCTACACCTTC. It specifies CASSTSGQGGGYGYTF.

CDR3 bases: TGTGCCAGCAGCGAAGGACAGAGACGCATGAACACTGAAGCTTTCTTT. Translating it yields CASSEGQRRMNTEAFF. The rearrangement uses TRBV5-6 and TRBJ1-1; TRBD1 might be the D (6 bases). V lost 4 bases, J lost 0 bases, and 16 bases lay in between. Germline V lookup: CDR1 SGHDT, CDR2 YYEEEE. The length of the CDR3 is 16 residues.

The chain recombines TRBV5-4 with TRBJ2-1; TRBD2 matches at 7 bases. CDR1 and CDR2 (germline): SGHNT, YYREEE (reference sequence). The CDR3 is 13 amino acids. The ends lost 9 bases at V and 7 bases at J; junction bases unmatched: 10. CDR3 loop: CATTLSAGNEQFF. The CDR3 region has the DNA TGTGCCACTACCCTATCAGCGGGAAATGAGCAGTTCTTC. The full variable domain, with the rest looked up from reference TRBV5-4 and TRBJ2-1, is ETGVTQSPTHLIKTRGQQVTLRCSSQSGHNTVSWYQQALGQGPQFIFQYYREEENGRGNFPPRFSGLQFPNYSSELNVNALELDDSALYLCATTLSAGNEQFFGPGTRLTVL.

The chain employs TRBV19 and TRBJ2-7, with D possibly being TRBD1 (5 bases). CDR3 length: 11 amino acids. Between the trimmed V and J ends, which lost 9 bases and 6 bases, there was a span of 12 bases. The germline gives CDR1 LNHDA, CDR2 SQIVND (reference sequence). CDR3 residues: CASLDRTEQYF. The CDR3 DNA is TGTGCCAGCCTCGACAGAACCGAGCAGTACTTC.

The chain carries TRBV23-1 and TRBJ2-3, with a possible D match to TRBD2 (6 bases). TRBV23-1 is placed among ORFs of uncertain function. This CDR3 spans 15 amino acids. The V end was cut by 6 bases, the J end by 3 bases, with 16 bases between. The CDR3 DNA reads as TGCGCCAGCAGCCAAGGCCTAGCGCAGACAGATACGCAGTATTTT. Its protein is CASSQGLAQTDTQYF.

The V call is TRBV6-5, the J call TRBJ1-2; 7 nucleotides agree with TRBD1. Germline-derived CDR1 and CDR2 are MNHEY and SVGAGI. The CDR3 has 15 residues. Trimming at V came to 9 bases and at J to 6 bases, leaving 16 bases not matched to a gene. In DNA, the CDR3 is TGTGCCAGTACCCGGCAAATACCCGACAGGGATGGCTACACCTTC. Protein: CASTRQIPDRDGYTF.

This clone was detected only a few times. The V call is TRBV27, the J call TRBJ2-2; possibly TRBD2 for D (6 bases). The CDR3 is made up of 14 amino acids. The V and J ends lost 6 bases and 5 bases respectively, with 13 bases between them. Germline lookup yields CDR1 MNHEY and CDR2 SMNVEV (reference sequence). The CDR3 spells CASRVGTGTGELFF. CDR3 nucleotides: TGTGCCAGCAGAGTAGGGACTGGAACCGGGGAGCTGTTTTTT.

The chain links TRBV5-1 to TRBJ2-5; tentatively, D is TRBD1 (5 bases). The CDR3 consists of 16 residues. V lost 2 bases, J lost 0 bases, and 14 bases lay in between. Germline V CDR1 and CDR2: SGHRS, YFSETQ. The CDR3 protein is CASSFTGLPNQETQYF. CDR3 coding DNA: TGCGCCAGCAGCTTTACAGGCCTACCCAACCAAGAGACCCAGTACTTC.

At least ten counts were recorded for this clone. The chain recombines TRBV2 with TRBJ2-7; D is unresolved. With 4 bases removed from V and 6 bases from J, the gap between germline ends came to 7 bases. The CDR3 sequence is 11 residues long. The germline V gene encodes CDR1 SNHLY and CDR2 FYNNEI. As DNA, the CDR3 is TGTGCCAGCAGTGCGGTGAGCGAGCAGTACTTC. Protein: CASSAVSEQYF.

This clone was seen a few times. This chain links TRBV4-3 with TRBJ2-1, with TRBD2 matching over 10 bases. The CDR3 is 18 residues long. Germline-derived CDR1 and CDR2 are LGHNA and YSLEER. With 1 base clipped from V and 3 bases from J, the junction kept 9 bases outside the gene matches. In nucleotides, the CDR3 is TGCGCCAGCAGCCAAGTTGCAGCGGGAGGGAGAAACTACAATGAGCAGTTCTTC. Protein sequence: CASSQVAAGGRNYNEQFF.

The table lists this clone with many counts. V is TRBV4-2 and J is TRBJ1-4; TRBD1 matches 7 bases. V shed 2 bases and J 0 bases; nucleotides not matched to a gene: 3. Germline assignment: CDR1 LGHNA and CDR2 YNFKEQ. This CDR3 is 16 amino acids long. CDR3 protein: CASSQTDRATNEKLFF. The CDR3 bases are TGTGCCAGCAGCCAAACCGACAGGGCAACTAATGAAAAACTGTTTTTT.

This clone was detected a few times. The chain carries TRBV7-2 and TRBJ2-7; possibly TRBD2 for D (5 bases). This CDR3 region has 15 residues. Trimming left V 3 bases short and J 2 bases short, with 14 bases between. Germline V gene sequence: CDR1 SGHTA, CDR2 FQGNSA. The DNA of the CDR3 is TGTGCCAGCAGCTTTACGGGGATCGGGCCCTACGAGCAGTACTTC. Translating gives CASSFTGIGPYEQYF.

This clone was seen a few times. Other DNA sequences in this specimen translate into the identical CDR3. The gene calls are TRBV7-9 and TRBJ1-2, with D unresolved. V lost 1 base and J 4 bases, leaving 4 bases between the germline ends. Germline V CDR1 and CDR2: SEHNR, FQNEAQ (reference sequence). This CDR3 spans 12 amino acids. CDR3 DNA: TGTGCCAGCAGCTTAGAACTCTATGGCTACACCTTC. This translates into CASSLELYGYTF.

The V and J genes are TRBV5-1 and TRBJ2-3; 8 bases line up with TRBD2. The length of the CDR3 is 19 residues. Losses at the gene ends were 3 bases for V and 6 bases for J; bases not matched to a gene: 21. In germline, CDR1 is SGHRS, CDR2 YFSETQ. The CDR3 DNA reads TGCGCCAGCAGCTATCAAAAGAATGCCGGGACTAGGGGTACGGATACGCAGTATTTT. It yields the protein CASSYQKNAGTRGTDTQYF.